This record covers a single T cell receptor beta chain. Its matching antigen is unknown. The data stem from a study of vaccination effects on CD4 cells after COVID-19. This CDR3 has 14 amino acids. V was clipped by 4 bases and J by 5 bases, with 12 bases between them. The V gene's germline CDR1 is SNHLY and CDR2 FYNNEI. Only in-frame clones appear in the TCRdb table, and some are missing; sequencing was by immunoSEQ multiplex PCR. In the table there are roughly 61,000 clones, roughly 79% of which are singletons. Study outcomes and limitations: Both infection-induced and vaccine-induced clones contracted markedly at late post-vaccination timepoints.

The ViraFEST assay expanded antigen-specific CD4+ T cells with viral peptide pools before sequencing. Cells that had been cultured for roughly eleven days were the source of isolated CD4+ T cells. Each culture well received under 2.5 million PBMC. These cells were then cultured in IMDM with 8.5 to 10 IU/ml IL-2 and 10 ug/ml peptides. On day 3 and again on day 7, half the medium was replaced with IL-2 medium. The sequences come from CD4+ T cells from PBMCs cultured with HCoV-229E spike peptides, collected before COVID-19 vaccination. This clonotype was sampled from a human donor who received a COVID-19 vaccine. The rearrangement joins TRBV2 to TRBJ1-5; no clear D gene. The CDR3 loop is CASSGSVRDQPQHF. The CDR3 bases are TGTGCCAGCAGTGGGTCGGTTCGGGATCAGCCCCAGCATTTT.